This T cell receptor (beta chain) stems from a study of blood T cell repertoires in COVID-19. This table comes from immunoSEQ multiplex PCR, and its TCRdb copy is limited to in-frame clones, with some not included. The sample contains a few hundred thousand clones, roughly 87% of which appear only once. Trimming removed 3 bases from V and 8 bases from J, with 13 bases in between. This CDR3 has 13 residues. The sequence was obtained from a woman aged 50 to 65 who had recovered from COVID-19. V gene TRBV12-3 or TRBV12-4 combines with J gene TRBJ1-2; D is unresolved. The sequencing input was PBMCs or T cells enriched from blood (not recorded which). CDR3 in amino acids: CASSFGGPGGYTF. CDR3 nucleotides: TGTGCCAGCAGTTTCGGAGGGCCGGGGGGCTACACCTTC.